The rows below give T cell receptor beta chains drawn from one sample of a study of OX40 agonist ivuxolimab in advanced cancers. The repertoire was sequenced with immunoSEQ multiplex PCR; TCRdb's copy has only in-frame clones and lacks some. The sample records 9,500 to 15,000 clones, roughly 69% being singletons. The specimen comprised CD4+ or CD8+ T cells sorted from blood, sampled in a trial of the OX40 agonist ivuxolimab. Source of these receptors: an adult with an advanced solid tumor such as melanoma, head and neck, liver or kidney cancer. The conserved cysteine and the conserved F or W are not part of the CDR3 here. A D gene is named only where the DNA matches it firmly.

V	D	J	CDR3
TRBV4-3	.	TRBJ1-1	ASSQVWDFQKGNTEAF
TRBV7-9	.	TRBJ2-1	ASSNTDNEQF
TRBV4-3	.	TRBJ2-7	ASSQEPYSYYEQY
TRBV11-2	TRBD2	TRBJ2-3	ASSHGASGDSDTQY
TRBV19	TRBD1	TRBJ2-1	ASSIRQGPLNEQF
TRBV6-6	TRBD1	TRBJ2-2	ASSYGYRGTELF
TRBV5-8	.	TRBJ1-5	ASSLDGPGVYSNQPQH
TRBV7-9	TRBD2	TRBJ2-1	ASSLILAERNEQF
TRBV4-2	TRBD2	TRBJ2-5	ASSQDVAGGPETQY
TRBV2	.	TRBJ2-5	ASSEEGAQETQY
TRBV28	TRBD1	TRBJ2-5	ASSPDRGLQETQY
TRBV16	.	TRBJ1-5	ASSQGGFQPQH
TRBV6-5	TRBD2	TRBJ2-1	ASSYWGGNEQF
TRBV5-4	.	TRBJ2-7	ASSQDPSVWGEQY
TRBV6-6	TRBD1	TRBJ2-7	ASSPLDRPPEQY
TRBV28	TRBD2	TRBJ2-1	ASSWGLAGYNEQF
TRBV11-3	TRBD1	TRBJ2-7	ASSLTQGAEQY
TRBV4-1	TRBD2	TRBJ2-4	ASSQVAGSGTKNIQY
TRBV9	TRBD2	TRBJ2-5	ASSELAGGPGETQY
TRBV4-1	.	TRBJ1-1	ASSQGTTLMNTEAF
TRBV6-4	.	TRBJ2-2	ASRDGPDTGELF
TRBV19	.	TRBJ2-3	ASSSRQGTDTQY
TRBV7-9	.	TRBJ2-3	ASSPAEGSTDTQY
TRBV6-9	TRBD1	TRBJ2-7	ASTRTGGYEQY
TRBV12-5	.	TRBJ2-6	ASGRSSLRQSRANVLT
TRBV19	.	TRBJ2-5	ASSLRLGMETQY
TRBV28	.	TRBJ2-7	ASSLSQGGMYEQY
TRBV7-9	TRBD1	TRBJ1-2	ASSLGTGGLYGYT
TRBV19	TRBD2	TRBJ2-1	ASSIAGGGYNEQF
TRBV10-3	.	TRBJ2-7	AISIREDRGGNYEQY
TRBV13	.	TRBJ2-7	ASSSPLYEQY
TRBV7-2	TRBD2	TRBJ2-7	ASSSGLEVTYEQY
TRBV29-1	.	TRBJ2-3	SVSFLLDRKISTDTQY
TRBV7-9	TRBD2	TRBJ2-1	ASSLFSKGGTSLF
TRBV9	.	TRBJ2-5	ASSLGTTGRGETQY
TRBV29-1	.	TRBJ2-7	SVWVGYEQY
TRBV19	.	TRBJ2-5	ASSIGFREQETQY
TRBV28	.	TRBJ1-5	ASSLEGLSNQPQH
TRBV5-6	.	TRBJ2-3	ASSYESTDTQY
TRBV6-1	.	TRBJ2-7	ASILLGSTYEQY
TRBV29-1	.	TRBJ2-7	SVGTGTYEQY
TRBV7-2	.	TRBJ1-4	ASSIGSGAPNEKLF
TRBV19	TRBD2	TRBJ2-7	ASSEGGSSYEQY
TRBV19	.	TRBJ2-2	ASSLKTGELF
TRBV4-1	.	TRBJ2-4	ASSTRAVGNIQY
TRBV5-6	.	TRBJ2-5	ASSPIGGETQY
TRBV10-3	.	TRBJ2-7	AIGEGWEGQY
TRBV7-7	.	TRBJ2-5	ASSLLGSQETQY
TRBV5-8	.	TRBJ2-7	ASSRDLGERQY
TRBV6-1	.	TRBJ1-6	ASSVGTPLH
TRBV28	TRBD1	TRBJ1-2	ASIRSDRADYGYT
TRBV6-6	TRBD2	TRBJ2-7	ASSHGLAKYEQY
TRBV10-1	TRBD1	TRBJ1-1	ASQRRGRGQAF
TRBV7-6	TRBD2	TRBJ2-3	ASSSAKGASGGAWDTQY
TRBV19	TRBD2	TRBJ2-5	ASSSGGLSQETQY
TRBV27	TRBD1	TRBJ2-1	ASRTYGTVDFNEQF
TRBV2	.	TRBJ2-7	ANRGPSSYEQY